Reported below is one T cell receptor beta chain. Its antigen specificity is not known. No base-level quality is on record; no much larger clone is a single base apart. Trimming takes 6 bases off V and 4 bases off J; junction bases not matched to a gene: 5. The germline V gene provides CDR1 MNHEY and CDR2 SVGAGI. Spanning cysteine to phenylalanine, the CDR3 consists of 13 amino acids. This entry keeps only the CDR3 DNA: 39 bases, framed from base 1. The data are from a study of shared clonotypes between healthy human individuals (dated by TCRdb to the early 2020s). With respect to the entire study: A couple of women and a few men aged 18 to 49 years were included in the cohort. Different laboratories and diverse techniques were used to prepare libraries and sequence TCR repertoires, to increase sequencing depth and limit assay-specific biases. For each donor, three plates each were used for CD4 naive and CD4 memory, two plates were used for CD8 naive, and one plate was used for CD8 memory. Leukapheresis yielded between about 0.94 and 8.9 billion PBMCs per donor. To estimate repertoire size and how much clonotype sharing occurs between individuals, the study deeply sequenced the blood TCR repertoires of roughly 5 healthy adults.

Findings and caveats that apply to the study as a whole: Only blood was sampled, and tissue TCR repertoires likely differ from those in blood. Rarefaction of sorted-subset datasets indicated incomplete sequencing despite the large sequencing depth. Based on pairwise subsampling, the degree of clonotype sharing among donors was expected to be affected by sequencing depth. Larger estimated clonotype richness was generally found for naive subsets than for memory subsets. Compared with non-shared clonotypes, the clonotypes found in all four sorted-subset donors had higher generation probabilities. When several donors were compared, the shared fraction of clonotypes was about 5% for naive CD4, roughly 3.4% for naive CD8, 2.3% for memory CD4, and around 0.37% for memory CD8. Because the study included a small number of donors, the genetic and exposure-history diversity represented was limited.

The donors were healthy, HIV-negative adults who had no recently reported acute infections or vaccinations. Only Caucasian adults living in Nashville, Tennessee, USA were represented among the donors. CD4+ T cells were enriched by magnetic negative selection; naive cells were then positively selected on CD45RA, and the negative fraction formed the memory subset. After blood collection by leukapheresis, PBMCs were isolated using Ficoll-Histopaque density gradient centrifugation and then cryopreserved in the vapor phase of liquid nitrogen. Analytical flow cytometry was used to check the purity and quantity of every magnetically sorted T cell population. Genomic DNA was isolated from each sorted fraction and quantified by UV absorbance on a Nanodrop 2000c. TCR CDR3 regions were amplified from genomic DNA by multiplex PCR using the deep immunoSEQ assay. For each cell subset, the extracted genomic DNA was distributed evenly across all wells of several immunoSEQ 96-well plates, and each plate served as one replicate. For sorted subsets, each replicate PCR was loaded with around 220 ng genomic DNA, equivalent to 30,000 or so T cell genomes. Purified libraries were measured with a Qubit 3.0 fluorometer, size-checked on a Bioanalyzer 2100, and measured again with the KAPA Library Quantification kit. Each immunoSEQ 96-well plate was sequenced on its own single-read 150-cycle Illumina NextSeq 550 flow cell. On the authors' methods: Because the immunoSEQ output held only junctional sequences and lacked quality scores, the filtering could not match the filtering applied to full-length reads. To assign V/J genes and CDR3, sequences were annotated using PyIR, a Python wrapper for IgBLAST v1.9, with IMGT germline references. Reads were removed for weak V/J assignments (E-value above 1e-6), missing CDR3, stop codons, out-of-frame junctions, or ambiguous translated residues. A V3J clonotype was defined by an identical inferred V gene, J gene, and CDR3 amino acid sequence. To compute the percentage overlap between repertoires, the number of shared unique clonotypes was divided by the size of the smaller repertoire. Repertoire richness was assessed with RTK rarefaction, the Chao1 estimator, and Recon v2.1 estimates of unobserved clonotypes. OLGA was used to compute generation probabilities for all TCRbeta clonotypes that the gDNA method yielded from several donors. Imported from immuneACCESS, the table was reduced by TCRdb to in-frame sequences with V and J called. These copies leave out some clones; in studies compared against another copy, an unresolved V gene accounts for under half, and the cause of the remainder is not known. V, J and clone size derive from that table, while D and trimming were established from the DNA sequence. This sample holds 2 million to 2.5 million clones; just under 95% were observed only once. Jointly, the top ten make up approximately 0.41% of the sample.

This TCR came from a man aged 18-30 years in good health. Some clones in this sample may be carry-over from other donors' samples. The V and J segments used are TRBV6-5 and TRBJ2-5; 7 middle bases align to TRBD2. Sequencing was carried out using naive CD4+ T cells from PBMCs. In light of the paper, this sample's cell subset or site label describes: CD45RA+ positively selected. Here the CDR3 is given as CASREAGLETQYF. The sequenced DNA is TGTGCCAGCAGGGAAGCGGGACTAGAGACCCAGTACTTC.